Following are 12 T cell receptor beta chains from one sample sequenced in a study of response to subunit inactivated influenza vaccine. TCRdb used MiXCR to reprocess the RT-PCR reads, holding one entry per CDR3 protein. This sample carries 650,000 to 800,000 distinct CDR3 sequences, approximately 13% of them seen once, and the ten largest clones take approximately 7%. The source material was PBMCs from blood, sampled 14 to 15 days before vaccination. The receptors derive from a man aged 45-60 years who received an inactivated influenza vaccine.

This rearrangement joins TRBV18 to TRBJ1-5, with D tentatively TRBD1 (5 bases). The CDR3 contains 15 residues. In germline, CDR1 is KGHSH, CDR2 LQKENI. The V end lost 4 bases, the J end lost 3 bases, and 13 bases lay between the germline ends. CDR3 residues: CASSLNAGANQPQHF. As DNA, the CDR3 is TGTGCCAGCTCACTGAATGCCGGGGCCAATCAGCCCCAGCATTTT.

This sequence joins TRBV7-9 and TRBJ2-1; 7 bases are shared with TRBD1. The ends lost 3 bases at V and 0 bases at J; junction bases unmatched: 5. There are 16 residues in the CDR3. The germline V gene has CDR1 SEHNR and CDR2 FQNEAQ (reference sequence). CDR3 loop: CASSLWTGVSYNEQFF. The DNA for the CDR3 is TGTGCCAGCAGCTTGTGGACAGGCGTCTCCTACAATGAGCAGTTCTTC. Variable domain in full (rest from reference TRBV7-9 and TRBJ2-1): DTGVSQNPRHKITKRGQNVTFRCDPISEHNRLYWYRQTLGQGPEFLTYFQNEAQLEKSRLLSDRFSAERPKGSFSTLEIQRTEQGDSAMYLCASSLWTGVSYNEQFFGPGTRLTVL.

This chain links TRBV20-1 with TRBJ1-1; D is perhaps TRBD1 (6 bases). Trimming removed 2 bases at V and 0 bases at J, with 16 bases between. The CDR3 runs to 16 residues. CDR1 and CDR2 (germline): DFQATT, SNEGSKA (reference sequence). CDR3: CSARPTLDRMNTEAFF. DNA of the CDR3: TGCAGTGCTAGACCCACTTTGGACAGAATGAACACTGAAGCTTTCTTT.

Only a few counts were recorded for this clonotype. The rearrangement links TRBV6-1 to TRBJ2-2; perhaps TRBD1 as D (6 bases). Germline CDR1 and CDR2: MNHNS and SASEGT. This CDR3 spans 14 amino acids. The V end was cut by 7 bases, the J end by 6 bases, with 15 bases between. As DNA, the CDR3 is TGTGCCAGCACGTGGGCAGGGGTTGCCGGGGAGCTGTTTTTT. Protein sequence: CASTWAGVAGELFF.

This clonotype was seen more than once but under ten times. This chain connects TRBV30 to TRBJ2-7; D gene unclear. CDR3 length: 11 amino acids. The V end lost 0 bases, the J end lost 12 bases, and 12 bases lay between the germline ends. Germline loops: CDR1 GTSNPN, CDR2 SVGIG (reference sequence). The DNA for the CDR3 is TGTGCCTGGAGTGTCGCGGACGTCCGGTACTTC. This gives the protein CAWSVADVRYF.

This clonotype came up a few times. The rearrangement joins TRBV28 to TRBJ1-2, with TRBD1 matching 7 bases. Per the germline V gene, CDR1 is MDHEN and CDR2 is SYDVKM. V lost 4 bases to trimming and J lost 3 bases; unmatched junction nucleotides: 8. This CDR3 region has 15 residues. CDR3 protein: CASSSPWTGDYGYTF. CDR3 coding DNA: TGTGCCAGCAGTTCGCCCTGGACAGGCGACTATGGCTACACCTTC.

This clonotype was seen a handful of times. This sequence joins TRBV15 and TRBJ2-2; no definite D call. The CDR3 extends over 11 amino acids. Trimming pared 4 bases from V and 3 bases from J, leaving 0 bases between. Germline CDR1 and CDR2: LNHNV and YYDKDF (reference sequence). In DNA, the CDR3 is TGTGCCACCAGCAACACCGGGGAGCTGTTTTTT. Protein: CATSNTGELFF.

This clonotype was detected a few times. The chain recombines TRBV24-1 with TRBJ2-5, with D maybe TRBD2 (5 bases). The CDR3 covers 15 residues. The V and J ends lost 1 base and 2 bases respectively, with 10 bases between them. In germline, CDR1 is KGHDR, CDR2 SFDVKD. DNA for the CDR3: TGTGCCACCAGTGATTTCCCGAGGGAACAAGAGACCCAGTACTTC. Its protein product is CATSDFPREQETQYF.

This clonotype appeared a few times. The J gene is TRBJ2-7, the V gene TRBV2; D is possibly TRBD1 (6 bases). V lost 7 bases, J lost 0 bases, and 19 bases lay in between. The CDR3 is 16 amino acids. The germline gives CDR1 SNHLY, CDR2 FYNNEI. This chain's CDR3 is CASTSGRGGSSYEQYF. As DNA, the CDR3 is TGTGCCAGCACCTCGGGCCGAGGGGGAAGCTCCTACGAGCAGTACTTC.

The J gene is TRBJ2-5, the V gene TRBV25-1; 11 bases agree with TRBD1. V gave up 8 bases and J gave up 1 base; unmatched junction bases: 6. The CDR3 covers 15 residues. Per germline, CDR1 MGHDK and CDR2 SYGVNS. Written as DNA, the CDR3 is TGTGCCAGCGCACCGGGACAGGGGGTCCAAGAGACCCAGTACTTC. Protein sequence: CASAPGQGVQETQYF.

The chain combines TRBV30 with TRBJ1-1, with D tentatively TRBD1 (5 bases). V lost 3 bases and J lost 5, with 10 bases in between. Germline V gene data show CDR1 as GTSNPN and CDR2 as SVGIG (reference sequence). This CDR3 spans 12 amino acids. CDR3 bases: TGTGCCTGGAGATCAGGGAATACTGAAGCTTTCTTT. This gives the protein CAWRSGNTEAFF.

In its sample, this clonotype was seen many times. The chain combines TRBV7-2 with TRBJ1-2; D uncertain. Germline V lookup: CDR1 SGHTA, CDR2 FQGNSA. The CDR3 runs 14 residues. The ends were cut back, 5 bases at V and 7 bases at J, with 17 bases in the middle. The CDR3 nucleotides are TGTGCCAGCAGCCCCAACGGCTTTCGGAGTGGCTACACCTTC. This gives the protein CASSPNGFRSGYTF. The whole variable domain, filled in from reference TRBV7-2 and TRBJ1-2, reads GAGVSQSPSNKVTEKGKDVELRCDPISGHTALYWYRQSLGQGLEFLIYFQGNSAPDKSGLPSDRFSAERTGGSVSTLTIQRTQQEDSAVYLCASSPNGFRSGYTFGSGTRLTVV.